Following are 16 T cell receptor beta chains from one sample sequenced in a study of CD8+CD57+ T cells in acquired aplastic anemia. The template for TCR beta VDJ and CDR3 sequence profiling was genomic DNA. TCRdb re-called the reads through MiXCR, storing one row per CDR3 protein. The table lists 400,000 to 450,000 distinct CDR3 sequences, 65% to 80% of them singletons. Sequencing used sorted CD4+, CD8+, or CD8+CD57+ T cells (not recorded which) from PBMCs. These receptors came from a human donor in good health, serving as a control.

CDR3 DNA: TGCAGTGTTGTATCGGGGAGCAGCGCTACGCAGTATTTT. Protein sequence: CSVVSGSSATQYF. The rearrangement links TRBV20-1 to TRBJ2-3, with D possibly TRBD2 on 5 matching bases. The length of the CDR3 is 13 residues. Trimming shortened V by 7 bases and J by 8 bases, and 19 bases separated the two germline ends. The germline V gene encodes CDR1 DFQATT and CDR2 SNEGSKA (reference sequence).

This clonotype was seen only a few times. The chain links TRBV7-7 to TRBJ2-5; maybe TRBD1 (5 bases). Germline V gives CDR1 SSHAT, CDR2 FNYEAQ (reference sequence). With 1 base removed from V and 1 base from J, the gap between germline ends came to 22 bases. The CDR3 loop spans 19 amino acids. The CDR3 DNA reads TGTGCCAGCAGCTTAGGCCCTGGGGCTGGGGCCAACGTCCAAGAGACCCAGTACTTC. The encoded protein is CASSLGPGAGANVQETQYF. Looking up the rest from reference TRBV7-7 and TRBJ2-5 gives the full variable domain: GAGVSQSPRYKVTKRGQDVTLRCDPISSHATLYWYQQALGQGPEFLTYFNYEAQPDKSGLPSDRFSAERPEGSISTLTIQRTEQRDSAMYRCASSLGPGAGANVQETQYFGPGTRLLVL.

Comment on this clonotype: This may stem from a read error, because a much larger clone lies one nucleotide away. The chain carries TRBV4-1 and TRBJ1-4; D gene uncertain. The germline CDR1 and CDR2 sequences are MGHRA and YSYEKL. This CDR3 comprises 15 residues. In DNA form, the CDR3 reads TGCGCCAGCAGCCAGGTGACGGCAACTGATGAAAAACTGTTTTTT. Translating it yields CASSQVTATDEKLFF.

V gene TRBV7-8 combines with J gene TRBJ2-2; possibly TRBD2 for D (6 bases). This CDR3 comprises 16 residues. Trimming left V 1 base short and J 11 bases short, with 20 bases between. Germline V gene data show CDR1 as SGHVS and CDR2 as FQNEAQ. The CDR3 nucleotides read TGTGCCAGCAGCTTAGAACCGGCTAGCGATTCCAGCGAGCTGTTTTTT. Its protein product is CASSLEPASDSSELFF.

This clonotype was observed many times. The chain employs TRBV12-5 and TRBJ2-7, with TRBD2 matching over 7 bases. The V gene's germline CDR1 is LGHNT and CDR2 FRNRAP. Trimming cost V 1 base and J 2 bases; bases outside gene matches: 11. This CDR3 comprises 17 residues. For the CDR3, the DNA is TGTGCTAGTGGTTTGGACCTTGGGGGGGTGCGAACCTACGAGCAGTACTTC. Translating gives CASGLDLGGVRTYEQYF.

The chain's CDR3 is CSAPGQQNYGYTF. CDR3 DNA sequence: TGCAGTGCTCCCGGACAGCAGAACTATGGCTACACCTTC. V and J are TRBV20-1 and TRBJ1-2; D is possibly TRBD1 (6 bases). This CDR3 contains 13 residues. V lost 5 bases and J 2 bases, leaving 12 bases between the germline ends. Germline CDR1 DFQATT, CDR2 SNEGSKA (reference sequence).

The gene calls are TRBV20-1 and TRBJ1-1, with D unclear. CDR1 and CDR2 (germline): DFQATT, SNEGSKA (reference sequence). CDR3 length equals 14 residues. V lost 3 bases and J lost 6, with 17 bases in between. The CDR3 nucleotides read TGCAGTGCTAGCGACCGGTGGGTGATTTCTGAAGCTTTCTTT. This gives the protein CSASDRWVISEAFF.

This clonotype was observed many times. The V gene is TRBV20-1, the J gene TRBJ1-1, with D perhaps matching TRBD1 (6 bases). The CDR3 extends over 13 amino acids. V was cut by 4 bases and J by 1 base, with 10 bases left in between. Germline V gene data show CDR1 as DFQATT and CDR2 as SNEGSKA (reference sequence). DNA for the CDR3: TGCAGTGCTAAAGGGGGAGCGAACACTGAAGCTTTCTTT. Translation: CSAKGGANTEAFF.

This clonotype was detected ten times or more. The chain's CDR3 is CASSSRTSGGAGDTQYF. The CDR3 coding sequence is TGTGCCAGCAGCTCGAGGACTAGCGGGGGGGCCGGCGATACGCAGTATTTT. The J gene is TRBJ2-3, the V gene TRBV11-3, with 15 bases identical to TRBD2. The CDR3 totals 17 residues. Germline V gene sequence: CDR1 SGHNT, CDR2 YENEEA. V gave up 4 bases and J gave up 6 bases; unmatched junction bases: 8.

The chain is built from TRBV19 and TRBJ1-1, with 8 bases aligning to TRBD1. From germline, CDR1 is LNHDA and CDR2 SQIVND (reference sequence). Trimming at V came to 9 bases and at J to 3 bases, leaving 12 bases not matched to a gene. The CDR3 has 15 residues. The CDR3 protein is CASRRQGMGDTEAFF. Here the CDR3 DNA reads TGTGCCAGCAGAAGACAGGGGATGGGGGACACTGAAGCTTTCTTT.

A remark on this clonotype: No conserved phenylalanine or tryptophan ends this CDR3, so it is likely a read error. The rearrangement links TRBV10-3 to TRBJ2-5; no firm D call. Between the trimmed V and J ends, which lost 4 bases and 5 bases, there was a span of 17 bases. The germline V gene encodes CDR1 ENHRY and CDR2 SYGVKD. The CDR3 is made up of 15 amino acids. CDR3 residues: CAISVGSAKWETQYS. In DNA form, the CDR3 reads TGTGCCATCAGTGTGGGATCGGCCAAATGGGAGACCCAGTACTCC.

Concerning this clonotype itself: Here the CDR3 omits its conserved ending phenylalanine or tryptophan, so a read error is the likely source. CDR3: CATGSGGHGYTV. The CDR3 DNA sequence: TGTGCCACCGGCTCAGGCGGCCATGGCTACACCGTC. The chain uses TRBV15 and TRBJ1-2; no clear D. The CDR3 totals 12 residues. Trimming shortened V by 8 bases and J by 6 bases, and 13 bases separated the two germline ends. Germline CDR1 and CDR2: LNHNV and YYDKDF (reference sequence).

The chain recombines TRBV20-1 with TRBJ2-2; the D gene is possibly TRBD1 (6 bases). This CDR3 is built from 14 residues. Trimming pared 3 bases from V and 0 bases from J, leaving 8 bases between. CDR1 and CDR2 from the germline V gene are DFQATT and SNEGSKA (reference sequence). CDR3 DNA: TGCAGTGCTAGTGGGGGCGCGAACACCGGGGAGCTGTTTTTT. It encodes CSASGGANTGELFF.

Comment on this clonotype: One end of the junction fails to match germline, which may point to a read error. This CDR3 reads CATRLVGNSYQHNF. In DNA, the CDR3 is TGTGCCACCAGATTGGTCGGGAATTCTTACCAGCACAACTTC. This chain uses TRBV24-1 with TRBJ2-7; tentatively, D is TRBD2 (5 bases). Germline CDR1 and CDR2: KGHDR and SFDVKD. The CDR3 sequence is 14 residues long.

The CDR3: CASSLEGGAGSPLQYF. CDR3 sequence (DNA): TGTGCCAGCAGCTTAGAGGGGGGGGCAGGTTCACCCCTCCAGTATTTT. The chain is built from TRBV7-2 and TRBJ2-3, with a possible D match to TRBD2 (7 bases). The germline V gene has CDR1 SGHTA and CDR2 FQGNSA. V shed 1 base and J shed 12 bases, with 23 bases lying between them. The CDR3 has 16 residues.

This clonotype has at least ten counts. In DNA form, the CDR3 reads TGTGCCAGCAGCTTAGAAGGGCGTGGGTCCTACGAGCAGTACTTC. This encodes CASSLEGRGSYEQYF. The chain combines TRBV11-2 with TRBJ2-7, with D unclear. This CDR3 has 15 amino acids. CDR1 and CDR2 (germline): SGHAT, FQNNGV. Trimming left V 0 bases short and J 1 base short, with 10 bases between.